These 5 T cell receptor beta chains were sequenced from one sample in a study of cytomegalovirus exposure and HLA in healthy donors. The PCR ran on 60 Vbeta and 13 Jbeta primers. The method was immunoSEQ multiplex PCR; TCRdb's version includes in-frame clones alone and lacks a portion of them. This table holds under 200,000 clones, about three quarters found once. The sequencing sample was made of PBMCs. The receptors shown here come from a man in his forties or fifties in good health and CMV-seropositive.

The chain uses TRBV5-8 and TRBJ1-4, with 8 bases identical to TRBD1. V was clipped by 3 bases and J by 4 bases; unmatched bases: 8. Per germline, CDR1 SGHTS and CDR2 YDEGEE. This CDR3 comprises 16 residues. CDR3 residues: CASSSSGTGHNEKLFF. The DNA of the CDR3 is TGTGCCAGCAGCTCTTCCGGGACAGGCCATAATGAAAAACTGTTTTTT. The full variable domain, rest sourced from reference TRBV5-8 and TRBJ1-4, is EAGVTQSPTHLIKTRGQQATLRCSPISGHTSVYWYQQALGLGLQFLLWYDEGEERNRGNFPPRFSGRQFPNYSSELNVNALELEDSALYLCASSSSGTGHNEKLFFGSGTQLSVL.

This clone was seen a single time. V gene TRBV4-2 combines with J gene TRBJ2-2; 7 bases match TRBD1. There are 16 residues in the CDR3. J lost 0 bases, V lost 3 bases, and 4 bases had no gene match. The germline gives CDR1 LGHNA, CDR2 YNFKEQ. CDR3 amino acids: CASSHGQDSNTGELFF. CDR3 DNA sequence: TGTGCCAGCAGCCATGGACAGGATTCGAACACCGGGGAGCTGTTTTTT.

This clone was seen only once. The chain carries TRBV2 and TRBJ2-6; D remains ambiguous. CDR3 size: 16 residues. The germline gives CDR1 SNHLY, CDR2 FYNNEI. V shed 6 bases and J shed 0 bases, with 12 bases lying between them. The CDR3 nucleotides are TGTGCCAGCAGCTCCACTGGTTTCTCTGGGGCCAACGTCCTGACTTTC. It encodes CASSSTGFSGANVLTF.

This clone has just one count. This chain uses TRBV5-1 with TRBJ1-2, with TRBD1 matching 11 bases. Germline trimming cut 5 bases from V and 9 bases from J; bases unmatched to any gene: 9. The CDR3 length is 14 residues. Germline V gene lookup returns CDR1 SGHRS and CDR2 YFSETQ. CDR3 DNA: TGCGCCAGCAGTATGGCTTGGACAGGGGGCAGCTACACCTTC. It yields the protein CASSMAWTGGSYTF.

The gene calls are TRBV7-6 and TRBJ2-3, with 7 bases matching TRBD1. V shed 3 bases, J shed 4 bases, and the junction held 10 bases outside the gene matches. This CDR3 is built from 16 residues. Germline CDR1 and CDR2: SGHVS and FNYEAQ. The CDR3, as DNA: TGTGCCAGCAGCTTTGGGACAGCCTATCTCCCAGATACGCAGTATTTT. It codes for CASSFGTAYLPDTQYF.